What follows are 22 T cell receptor beta chains derived from one specimen sequenced in a study of glioma-infiltrating T cells. Amplification of TCR alpha and beta CDR3 regions from RNA used iRepertoire nested multiplex PCR. MiXCR was run by TCRdb on the multiplex PCR reads, yielding one entry per CDR3 protein. The table has around 3,600 distinct CDR3 sequences, approximately 92% seen once; the top ten hold around a quarter. The source material was glioma tissue, nonneoplastic brain tissue, or PBMCs (not recorded which). Receptors originate from a human donor with low-grade glioma or glioblastoma, undergoing nonglioma brain surgery, or in good health (not recorded which).

Details on this clonotype: This beta chain is off target for a library built for alpha chains, so its abundance means little. The V gene is TRBV6-2 or TRBV6-3, the J gene TRBJ1-5; D not certain. Germline lookup yields CDR1 MNHEY and CDR2 SVGEGT. V lost 6 bases, J lost 7 bases, and 10 bases lay in between. The CDR3 has 12 residues. The CDR3 coding sequence is TGTGCCAGCAGCTCCCCCCCCCAGCCCCAGCATTTT. Protein: CASSSPPQPQHF.

As to this clonotype: A library made for alpha chains picked up this beta chain off target, so its size means little. J is TRBJ2-3 and V is TRBV6-6; 9 nucleotides match TRBD1. CDR3 size: 15 residues. CDR1 and CDR2 (germline): MNHNY, SVGAGI (reference sequence). The V and J ends lost 6 bases and 3 bases, in that order; junction bases with no gene match: 7. As DNA, the CDR3 is TGTGCCAGCAGACCCGGACAGGGGTGGACAGATACGCAGTATTTT. Its protein is CASRPGQGWTDTQYF.

As to this clonotype: The size of this beta chain means little, since it is a stray read in a library made for alpha chains. The chain combines TRBV7-2 with TRBJ2-5, with TRBD1 as a possible D gene (6 bases). The V gene lost 5 bases and the J gene lost 4 bases, with 14 bases spanning the gap. CDR3 length equals 14 residues. The germline V gene encodes CDR1 SGHTA and CDR2 FQGNSA. CDR3: CASSPRGFGETQYF. In nucleotides, the CDR3 is TGTGCCAGCAGCCCGAGGGGGTTCGGAGAGACCCAGTACTTC.

This clonotype is a singleton in its sample. Found in a library prepared for alpha chains, this beta chain is an off-target read, and its abundance has little meaning. The J gene is TRBJ2-1, the V gene TRBV15; 11 bases line up with TRBD1. The V segment lost 6 bases and the J segment 2 bases; nucleotides outside the gene matches: 9. CDR3 length: 17 amino acids. Germline V gene data show CDR1 as LNHNV and CDR2 as YYDKDF (reference sequence). In DNA form, the CDR3 reads TGTGCCACCAGTAGAACCGGGACAGGGGGGCCCTACAATGAGCAGTTCTTC. This gives the protein CATSRTGTGGPYNEQFF.

In the case of this clonotype: Found in a library prepared for alpha chains, this beta chain is an off-target read, and its abundance has little meaning. This chain links TRBV7-2 with TRBJ1-5; unclear D gene. Germline V gene lookup returns CDR1 SGHTA and CDR2 FQGNSA. V was pared by 1 base and J by 5 bases, with 6 bases between. There are 13 residues in the CDR3. As DNA, the CDR3 is TGTGCCAGCAGCTTAGTAGGCGATCAGCCCCAGCATTTT. It specifies CASSLVGDQPQHF.

Comment on this clonotype: This beta chain is an unintended read in a library built for alpha chains; its size means little. The V call is TRBV6-9, the J call TRBJ2-7, with 7 positions matching TRBD1. This CDR3 is built from 13 residues. Looked up from germline, CDR1 is MNHGY and CDR2 is SVAAGI. CDR3: CASSYRQGYERYV. CDR3 bases: TGTGCCAGCAGTTATAGACAGGGCTACGAGCGGTACGTC.

As for this clonotype: Little can be read into the size of this beta chain, an off-target read in a library designed for alpha chains. The chain employs TRBV6-2 or TRBV6-3 and TRBJ2-1; D is uncertain. The V end was cut by 0 bases, the J end by 2 bases, with 8 bases between. Germline-derived CDR1 and CDR2 are MNHEY and SVGEGT. The CDR3 has 15 residues. CDR3 in amino acids: CASSYSTNTYNEQFF. The CDR3 DNA follows: TGTGCCAGCAGTTACTCGACCAATACCTACAATGAGCAGTTCTTC.

For this clonotype: Since it is a stray read in a library aimed at alpha chains, this beta chain has a size that is not meaningful. V usage is TRBV25-1 and J usage is TRBJ1-1, with 9 bases identical to TRBD1. V trimming: 9 bases; J trimming: 2 bases; junction bases outside the gene matches: 1. CDR1 is MGHDK and CDR2 is SYGVNS in the germline V gene. CDR3 length equals 12 residues. CDR3 residues: CARGQGNTEAFF. The CDR3 region has the DNA TGTGCCAGGGGACAGGGAAACACTGAAGCTTTCTTT. Filled out from reference TRBV25-1 and TRBJ1-1, the complete variable domain reads EADIYQTPRYLVIGTGKKITLECSQTMGHDKMYWYQQDPGMELHLIHYSYGVNSTEKGDLSSESTVSRIRTEHFPLTLESARPSHTSQYLCARGQGNTEAFFGQGTRLTVV.

Concerning this clonotype itself: Since the library was made to target alpha chains, this beta chain is a stray read and its abundance is not meaningful. The chain carries TRBV6-2 or TRBV6-3 and TRBJ2-1; TRBD2 agrees at 9 bases. The V segment lost 10 bases and the J segment 8 bases; nucleotides outside the gene matches: 12. Germline V gene lookup returns CDR1 MNHEY and CDR2 SVGEGT. This CDR3 is 14 amino acids long. For the CDR3, the DNA is TGTGCCATTTACTCCGGCGGGGGGGCGGATGAGCAGTTCTTC. It yields the protein CAIYSGGGADEQFF.

With regard to this clonotype: This beta chain came through as a stray read in a library set up for alpha chains, and its size says little. The CDR3 sequence is CASSSNLPSLGEQYF. The CDR3 DNA reads TGTGCCAGCAGTTCGAACTTGCCCTCCTTGGGCGAGCAGTACTTC. V usage is TRBV6-2 or TRBV6-3 and J usage is TRBJ2-7; D remains unclear. V dropped 4 bases and J dropped 6 bases, with 19 bases sitting between them. The germline gives CDR1 MNHEY, CDR2 SVGEGT. The CDR3 is 15 residues long.

Comments on this clonotype: The size of this beta chain means little, since it is a stray read in a library made for alpha chains. Here the CDR3 reads CASRFGTSGSIGNNEQFF. The DNA for the CDR3 is TGTGCCAGCAGATTCGGGACTAGCGGGAGCATCGGGAACAATGAGCAGTTCTTC. The J gene is TRBJ2-1, the V gene TRBV6-5, with 14 bases identical to TRBD2. Germline trimming cut 6 bases from V and 5 bases from J; bases unmatched to any gene: 12. Germline V gene data show CDR1 as MNHEY and CDR2 as SVGAGI. The CDR3 totals 18 residues.

Regarding this clonotype: This beta chain came through as a stray read in a library set up for alpha chains, and its size says little. The chain uses TRBV27 and TRBJ2-7, with 7 bases that match TRBD1. The CDR3 runs 11 residues. Losses at the gene ends were 6 bases for V and 7 bases for J; bases not matched to a gene: 3. Per the germline V gene, CDR1 is MNHEY and CDR2 is SMNVEV (reference sequence). CDR3 nucleotide sequence: TGTGCCAGCAGCCGACAGGGAGAGCAGTACTTC. This gives the protein CASSRQGEQYF.

Regarding this clonotype: This beta chain is a stray read from a library made for alpha chains; its abundance is not meaningful. This sequence joins TRBV6-1 and TRBJ2-4; possible D gene TRBD2, 5 bases. From germline, CDR1 is MNHNS and CDR2 SASEGT. V lost 2 bases to trimming and J lost 13 bases, with 15 bases between them. CDR3 length: 13 residues. CDR3 sequence (DNA): TGTGCCAGCAGTGAAAACTATATACGAGGGCAGTACTTC. Translated: CASSENYIRGQYF.

In the case of this clonotype: Mismatch with germline at one junction end may stem from a read error. The library was prepared for alpha chains; this beta chain is a stray read, so its frequency means little. V usage is TRBV10-2 and J usage is TRBJ1-5; tentatively, D is TRBD1 (6 bases). The CDR3 has 16 amino acids. Germline lookup yields CDR1 WSHSY and CDR2 SAAADI. As DNA, the CDR3 is TGTGCCAGCAGGGGTAAGTGGGTCGGGGGCAATCAGCCCCAGCATTTT. This codes for CASRGKWVGGNQPQHF.

As for this clonotype: The library was prepared for alpha chains; this beta chain is a stray read, so its frequency means little. The rearrangement links TRBV7-2 to TRBJ2-4; D unclear. The V and J ends lost 4 bases and 4 bases respectively, with 2 bases between them. CDR1 is SGHTA and CDR2 is FQGNSA in the germline V gene. This CDR3 spans 11 amino acids. CDR3 nucleotides: TGTGCCAGCAGCTCAAAAAACATTCAGTACTTC. This codes for CASSSKNIQYF.

A note on this clonotype: This beta chain was picked up by a library intended for alpha chains and is off target, so its count carries little meaning. This chain links TRBV20-1 with TRBJ2-2, with D hard to call. The CDR3 covers 13 residues. CDR1 DFQATT and CDR2 SNEGSKA come from the germline V gene (reference sequence). Trimming took 5 bases from V and 5 from J, leaving 12 bases between them. The CDR3 reads CSARDSTTGELFF. CDR3 coding DNA: TGCAGTGCTCGTGACTCCACTACCGGGGAGCTGTTTTTT.

A word on this clonotype: This beta chain is an unintended read in a library built for alpha chains; its size means little. CDR3 in amino acids: CASSDGQPNTEAFF. Here the CDR3 DNA reads TGTGCCAGCAGTGACGGACAGCCGAACACTGAAGCTTTCTTT. The chain couples TRBV6-2 or TRBV6-3 to TRBJ1-1; D is possibly TRBD1 (6 bases). The CDR3 length is 14 residues. Trimming pared 5 bases from V and 1 base from J, leaving 11 bases between. Germline V gene sequence: CDR1 MNHEY, CDR2 SVGEGT.

Turning to this clonotype: This beta chain came through as a stray read in a library set up for alpha chains, and its size says little. The chain combines TRBV6-2 or TRBV6-3 with TRBJ2-5, with 7 bases identical to TRBD1. In germline, CDR1 is MNHEY, CDR2 SVGEGT. The length of the CDR3 is 14 residues. Trimming removed 8 bases from V and 1 base from J; junction bases left unmatched: 7. The CDR3: CASQGVRVQETQYF. As DNA, the CDR3 is TGTGCCAGCCAGGGGGTAAGGGTCCAAGAGACCCAGTACTTC.

Remarks on this clonotype: In a library made to pick up alpha chains, this beta chain is a stray read with a size that means little. The genes are TRBV10-2 and TRBJ2-3; TRBD2 aligns across 10 bases. Unmatched junction bases numbered 7, after V lost 8 bases and J lost 5 bases. CDR3 length: 14 residues. Germline V CDR1 and CDR2: WSHSY, SAAADI. The CDR3 loop is CASGASGGLDTQYF. The CDR3 region has the DNA TGCGCCAGCGGGGCTAGCGGGGGCCTAGATACGCAGTATTTT.

Concerning this clonotype: One junction end does not reproduce the germline sequence, and a read error may be involved. This beta chain slipped into a library made for alpha chains as a stray read, so its size is not meaningful. CDR3 nucleotides: TGTGCCAACAGTTTAAGGGTACTAGCTGATAGCTCATACAATGAGCAGTTCTTC. Protein: CANSLRVLADSSYNEQFF. This rearrangement joins TRBV27 to TRBJ2-1; the D gene is possibly TRBD2 (6 bases). The CDR3 spans 18 residues. Germline lookup yields CDR1 MNHEY and CDR2 SMNVEV (reference sequence).

Worth noting for this clonotype: Being off target in a library aimed at alpha chains, this beta chain has a size of little meaning. CDR3 in amino acids: CASSSHRQGIFQVLMNTEAFF. The CDR3 nucleotides read TGTGCCAGCAGCTCTCATCGACAGGGGATCTTCCAGGTCCTCATGAACACTGAAGCTTTCTTT. The chain has TRBV7-2 and TRBJ1-1; 8 bases are a match to TRBD1. The CDR3 has 21 amino acids. CDR1 and CDR2 from the germline V gene are SGHTA and FQGNSA. Trimming at V came to 4 bases and at J to 0 bases, leaving 22 bases not matched to a gene. Based on the CDR3 plus reference TRBV7-2 and TRBJ1-1, the full variable domain is GAGVSQSPSNKVTEKGKDVELRCDPISGHTALYWYRQSLGQGLEFLIYFQGNSAPDKSGLPSDRFSAERTGGSVSTLTIQRTQQEDSAVYLCASSSHRQGIFQVLMNTEAFFGQGTRLTVV.

This clonotype appeared a single time. As an off-target read in a library built for alpha chains, this beta chain has a frequency of little significance. V is TRBV6-6 and J is TRBJ1-1; tentative D call: TRBD1 (6 bases). V was trimmed by 2 bases and J by 6 bases, leaving 13 bases between them. This CDR3 comprises 14 residues. CDR1 and CDR2 (germline): MNHNY, SVGAGI (reference sequence). In nucleotides, the CDR3 is TGTGCCAGCAGTTACGATGGACAGAGTCCTGAAGCTTTCTTT. Protein product: CASSYDGQSPEAFF.